This T cell receptor beta chain was retrieved from a study of control samples from healthy donors and cancer patients. Germline CDR1 KGHSH, CDR2 LQKENI. The CDR3 runs to 14 residues. V was pared by 6 bases and J by 3 bases, with 4 bases of the junction left unmatched. TCRdb's table, derived via immunoSEQ multiplex PCR, lists solely in-frame clones and lacks some. The top ten clones hold over 4.5% of a sample with around 64,000 clones, more than 70% of them seen once. The gene calls are TRBV18 and TRBJ1-4, with 7 bases identical to TRBD1. Sequencing used PBMCs. The source of this sequence is a man aged 55 to 69 with colorectal cancer. In nucleotides, the CDR3 is TGTGCCAGCTCGCCGGGACAGCCTAATGAAAAACTGTTTTTT. Amino acid sequence: CASSPGQPNEKLFF.